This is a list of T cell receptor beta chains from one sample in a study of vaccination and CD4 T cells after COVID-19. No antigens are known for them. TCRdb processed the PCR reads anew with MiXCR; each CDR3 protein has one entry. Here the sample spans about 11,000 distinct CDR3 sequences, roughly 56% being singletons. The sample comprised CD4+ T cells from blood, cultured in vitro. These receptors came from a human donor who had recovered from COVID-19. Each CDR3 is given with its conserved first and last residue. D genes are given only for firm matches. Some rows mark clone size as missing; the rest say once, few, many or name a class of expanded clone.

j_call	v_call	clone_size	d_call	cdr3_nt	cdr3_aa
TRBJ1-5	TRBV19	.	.	TGTGCCAGTAGTATCGGTGGTCCGGGTTATAGCAATCAGCCCCAGCATTTT	CASSIGGPGYSNQPQHF
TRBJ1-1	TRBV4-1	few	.	TGCGCCAGCAGCCAAGGAATTTTGGCTCGGGCCCTAAACACTGAAGCTTTCTTT	CASSQGILARALNTEAFF
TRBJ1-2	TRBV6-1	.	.	TGTGCCAGCAGTGTCGTCACCTATGGCTACACCTTC	CASSVVTYGYTF
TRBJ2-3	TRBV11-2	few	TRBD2	TGTGCCAGCAGTTACCGAGCGGGAGGGCGGAGCACAGATACGCAGTATTTT	CASSYRAGGRSTDTQYF
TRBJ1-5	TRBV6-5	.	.	TGTGCCAGCAGTTACTTCGGTGGTGGTCAGCCCCAGCATTTT	CASSYFGGGQPQHF
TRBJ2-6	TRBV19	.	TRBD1	TGTGCCAGTAGCACAACAGGGGCTGGGGCCAACGTCCTGACTTTC	CASSTTGAGANVLTF
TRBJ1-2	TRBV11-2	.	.	TGTGCCAGCAGCTTACGTGGGGATTGGGTCGGCTACACCTTC	CASSLRGDWVGYTF
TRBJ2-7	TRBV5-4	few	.	TGTGCCAGCAGCCTTAACTACGAGCAGTACTTC	CASSLNYEQYF
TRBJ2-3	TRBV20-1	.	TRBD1	TGCAGTGAAAGGGGACAGCTCCCAGATACGCAGTATTTT	CSERGQLPDTQYF
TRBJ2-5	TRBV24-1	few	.	TGTGCCACCAGTGATCCGAGTGCCCCCGGAGAGACCCAGTACTTC	CATSDPSAPGETQYF
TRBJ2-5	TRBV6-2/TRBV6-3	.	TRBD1	TGTGCCAGCAGTTCCGGGACAGGGAGGGTACAAGAGACCCAGTACTTC	CASSSGTGRVQETQYF
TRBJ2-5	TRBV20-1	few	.	TGCAGTGCTAGAGATGGACGGGGAGAGACCCAGTACTTC	CSARDGRGETQYF
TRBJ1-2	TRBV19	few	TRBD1	TGTGCCAGTAGTACCTCCCACCAAGGGGGCTACTATGGCTACACCTTC	CASSTSHQGGYYGYTF
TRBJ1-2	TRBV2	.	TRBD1	TGTGCCAGCAGTCCTCCGGGACAGGGGGCGGGAGGCTACACCTTC	CASSPPGQGAGGYTF
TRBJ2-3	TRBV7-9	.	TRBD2	TGTGCCAGCAGCCCCAGACTAGCGGCCACAGATACGCAGTATTTT	CASSPRLAATDTQYF
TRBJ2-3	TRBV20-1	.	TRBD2	TGCAGTGCCAAGCTAGCGGGCGGATACACAGATACGCAGTATTTT	CSAKLAGGYTDTQYF
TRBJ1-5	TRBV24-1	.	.	TGTGCCACCAGTGATCAACCCGGGTGGCCCCAGCATTTT	CATSDQPGWPQHF
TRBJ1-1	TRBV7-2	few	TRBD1	TGTGCCAGCAGCTCCCCTCGGACAGGGGCTTTCTTT	CASSSPRTGAFF
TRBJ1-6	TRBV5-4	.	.	TGTGCCAGCAGCCTGAGGACCGGGACCTATCCGGGGGTGAATAATTCACCCCTCCACTTT	CASSLRTGTYPGVNNSPLHF
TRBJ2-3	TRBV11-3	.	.	TGTGCCAGCAGCTTAGGGGGAACTAGCACAGATACGCAGTATTTT	CASSLGGTSTDTQYF
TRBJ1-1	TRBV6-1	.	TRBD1	TGTGCCAGCAGCGAACCGTTAGGAGGGGGCATGGGTAAGGCTTTCTTT	CASSEPLGGGMGKAFF
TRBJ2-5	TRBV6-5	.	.	TGTGCCAGCAGATACCCCTACGGGGGGCGCACGGTAGAGACCCAGTACTTC	CASRYPYGGRTVETQYF
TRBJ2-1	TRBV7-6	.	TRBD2	TGTGCCAGCAGCCGAAGAGTGGGACTAGCGGGTCTCTACAATGAGCAGTTCTTC	CASSRRVGLAGLYNEQFF
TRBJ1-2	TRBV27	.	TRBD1	TGTGCCAGCAGTTTAACAGGACAGGGAACCGGTGGCTACACCTTC	CASSLTGQGTGGYTF
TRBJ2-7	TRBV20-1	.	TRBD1	TGCAGTGCCAACAGGGGTAAACCCTACGAGCAGTACTTC	CSANRGKPYEQYF
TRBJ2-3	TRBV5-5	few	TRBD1	TGTGCCAGCAGCTTGGCCGGGACAGGGGATACGCAGTATTTT	CASSLAGTGDTQYF
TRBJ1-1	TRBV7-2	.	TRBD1	TGTGCCAGCAGCTTATCCCCGACAGGGATAACTGAAGCTTTCTTT	CASSLSPTGITEAFF
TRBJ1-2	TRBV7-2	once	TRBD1	TGTGCCAGCAGCCCTAAGACAGGGAACTATGGCTACACCTTC	CASSPKTGNYGYTF
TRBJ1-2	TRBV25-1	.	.	TGTGCCAGCAGTAGGGAGGCCTATGGCTACACCTTC	CASSREAYGYTF
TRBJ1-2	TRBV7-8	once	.	TGTGCCAGCAGCTCAGGGGTGGACTATGGCTACACCTTC	CASSSGVDYGYTF
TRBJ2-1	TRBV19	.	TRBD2	TGTGCCAGTAGTACAGCGGGGGGCAAACACAATGAGCAGTTCTTC	CASSTAGGKHNEQFF
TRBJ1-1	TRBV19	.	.	TGTGCCAGTAGTATAGGATTTTCGGGAAATGAAGCTTTCTTT	CASSIGFSGNEAFF
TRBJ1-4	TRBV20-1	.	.	TGCAGTGCTAGAGGGGGGGGGGCGGGTGAAAAACTGTTTTTT	CSARGGGAGEKLFF
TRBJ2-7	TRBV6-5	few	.	TGTGCCAGCAGTTCCGTCGAAATCCGAAGCTCCTACGAGCAGTACTTC	CASSSVEIRSSYEQYF
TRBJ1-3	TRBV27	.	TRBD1	TGTGCCAGCAGGTCGACAGGGGGTGTTGGAAACACCATATATTTT	CASRSTGGVGNTIYF
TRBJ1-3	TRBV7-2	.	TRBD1	TGTGCCAGCAGCTTAGTAGGACAGGCTGGAAACACCATATATTTT	CASSLVGQAGNTIYF
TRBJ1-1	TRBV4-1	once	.	TGCGCCAGCAGCAAAGACGGCGGGAACACTGAAGCTTTCTTT	CASSKDGGNTEAFF
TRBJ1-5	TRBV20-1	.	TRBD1	TGCAGTGCTCGAAATGACAGGGGCAATCAGCCCCAGCATTTT	CSARNDRGNQPQHF
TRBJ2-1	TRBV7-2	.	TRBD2	TGTGCCAGCAGCTTGATATGGACTAGCGGGGGTTACAATGAGCAGTTCTTC	CASSLIWTSGGYNEQFF
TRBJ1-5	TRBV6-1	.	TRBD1	TGTGCCAGCAAGACAGGGAACGGATACAATCAGCCCCAGCATTTT	CASKTGNGYNQPQHF
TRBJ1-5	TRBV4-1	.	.	TGCGCCAGCAGCCTAACGGGGGGCAATCAGCCCCAGCATTTT	CASSLTGGNQPQHF
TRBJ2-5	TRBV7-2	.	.	TGTGCCAGCAGCTTATTGGAGACCCAGTACTTC	CASSLLETQYF
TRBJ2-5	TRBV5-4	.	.	TGTGCCAGCAGCTCCGGACAGCACCAAGAGACCCAGTACTTC	CASSSGQHQETQYF
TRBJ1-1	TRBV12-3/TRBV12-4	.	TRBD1	TGTGCCAGCAGTCACGGACAGGGAAGTGCGGCTTTCTTT	CASSHGQGSAAFF
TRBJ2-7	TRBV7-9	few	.	TGTGCCAGCAGCTTACAAGGAATCTCCTACGAGCAGTACTTC	CASSLQGISYEQYF
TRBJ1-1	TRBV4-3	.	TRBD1	TGCGCCAGCAGCCAAGTGCAGGGGGCGGTGGGACTCAACACTGAAGCTTTCTTT	CASSQVQGAVGLNTEAFF
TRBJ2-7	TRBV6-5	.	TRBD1	TGTGCCAGCAGTTACTCAAACCCGGGACAGGGGGCGTCCGAGCAGTACTTC	CASSYSNPGQGASEQYF
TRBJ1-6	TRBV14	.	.	TGTGCCAGCAGCCAAGATCTTGCACGGTCACCCCTCCACTTT	CASSQDLARSPLHF
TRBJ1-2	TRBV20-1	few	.	TGCAGTGCTAGATTTGGGAAAGGCTACACCTTC	CSARFGKGYTF
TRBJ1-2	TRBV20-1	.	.	TGCAGTGCTAGAGATTCGGGAGGTGCTGGGGCCAACTATGGCTACACCTTC	CSARDSGGAGANYGYTF
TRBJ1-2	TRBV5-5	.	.	TGTGCCAGCAGCTTGGAATTAGGTGGCTACACCTTC	CASSLELGGYTF
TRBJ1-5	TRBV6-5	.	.	TGTGCCAGCAGTTACTCCCGGGGACCCCAGCATTTT	CASSYSRGPQHF
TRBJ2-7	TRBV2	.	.	TGTGCCAGCAGTAGACAGGCCTACGAGCAGTACTTC	CASSRQAYEQYF
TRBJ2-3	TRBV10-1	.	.	TGCGCCAGCAGTGAGTCGGGAGTACTCGCAGATACGCAGTATTTT	CASSESGVLADTQYF
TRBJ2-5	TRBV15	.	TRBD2	TGTGCCACCTTACCGGGCGTTCGTGGAGCGGGGGGGTTTCTAGAGACCCAGTACTTC	CATLPGVRGAGGFLETQYF
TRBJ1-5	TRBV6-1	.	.	TGTGCCAGCACCTCTCGTCATGACAGGTGGAGCAATCAGCCCCAGCATTTT	CASTSRHDRWSNQPQHF
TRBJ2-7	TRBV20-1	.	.	TGCAGTGCTAGGGACGGGCCCTACGAGCAGTACTTC	CSARDGPYEQYF
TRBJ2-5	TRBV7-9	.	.	TGTGCCAGCAGCTTAGCTGGGCGAGTTCAGGGGTCGAGGCAAGAGACCCAGTACTTC	CASSLAGRVQGSRQETQYF
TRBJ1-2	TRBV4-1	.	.	TGCGCCAGCAGCCAAGTGGCAGCAGTCTATGGCTACACCTTC	CASSQVAAVYGYTF
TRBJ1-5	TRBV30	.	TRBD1	TGTGCCTGGAGAACAGGGGGATTGGATCAGCCCCAGCATTTT	CAWRTGGLDQPQHF